In this sample, the clone carrying this T cell receptor beta chain turned up a few times. What it recognizes is unknown. Other DNA sequences from this sample encode an identical CDR3 as well. The entry originates in a study of graft-versus-host responses after intestinal transplantation. About the study: In this cohort, recipients had multivisceral, liver-intestinal, or isolated intestinal transplants.

Clones were sequenced by immunoSEQ multiplex PCR, and TCRdb holds only the in-frame ones, with some missing. Altogether tens of thousands of clones are present, 91% being singletons, with the ten largest covering around 0.53%. The CDR3 consists of 13 residues. Trimming cost V 5 bases and J 2 bases, with 10 bases left between them. Looked up from germline, CDR1 is MNHNS and CDR2 is SASEGT. Findings and caveats of the study: The recipient marrow held GvH clones, and some of them showed up first in ileum or blood. High graft-versus-host to host-versus-graft T cell clonal ratios marked allografts of patients with graft-donor macrochimerism.

The sample was unstimulated CD8+ T cells sorted from spleen or lymph node cells, taken before intestinal transplant. The receptor was derived from a human donor who received an intestinal transplant. The chain recombines TRBV6-1 with TRBJ2-7; D call uncertain. The CDR3 loop is CASSPRQPYEQYF. The CDR3 nucleotides read TGTGCCAGCAGTCCCCGACAACCCTACGAGCAGTACTTC.